This T cell receptor beta chain emerged from a study of cytomegalovirus exposure and HLA in healthy donors. Study-wide points: A list of more than 150 TCR beta chains associated with cytomegalovirus was given. Across donors, sequencing depth was assumed by presence/absence analyses to be roughly uniform. Clonal expansion was found to be greater in HLA-associated TCR beta chains than in equally common others in a later analysis.

Germline-derived CDR1 and CDR2 are SEHNR and FQNEAQ (reference sequence). V was pared by 3 bases and J by 8 bases, with 7 bases between. This CDR3 has 11 amino acids. Points on this clone: As yet, its antigen is unknown.

60 Vbeta and 13 Jbeta primers were used in PCR. The repertoire was sequenced with immunoSEQ multiplex PCR; TCRdb's copy has only in-frame clones and lacks some. The sample lists approximately 150,000 clones, roughly 76% occurring once. V is TRBV7-9 and J is TRBJ1-2; TRBD1 might be the D (5 bases). The sample consisted of PBMCs. This clonotype originated in a woman aged 45 to 65 in good health and CMV-seronegative. The CDR3 protein is CASSLEGGYTF. The CDR3 DNA sequence: TGTGCCAGCAGCTTGGAGGGGGGCTACACCTTC.